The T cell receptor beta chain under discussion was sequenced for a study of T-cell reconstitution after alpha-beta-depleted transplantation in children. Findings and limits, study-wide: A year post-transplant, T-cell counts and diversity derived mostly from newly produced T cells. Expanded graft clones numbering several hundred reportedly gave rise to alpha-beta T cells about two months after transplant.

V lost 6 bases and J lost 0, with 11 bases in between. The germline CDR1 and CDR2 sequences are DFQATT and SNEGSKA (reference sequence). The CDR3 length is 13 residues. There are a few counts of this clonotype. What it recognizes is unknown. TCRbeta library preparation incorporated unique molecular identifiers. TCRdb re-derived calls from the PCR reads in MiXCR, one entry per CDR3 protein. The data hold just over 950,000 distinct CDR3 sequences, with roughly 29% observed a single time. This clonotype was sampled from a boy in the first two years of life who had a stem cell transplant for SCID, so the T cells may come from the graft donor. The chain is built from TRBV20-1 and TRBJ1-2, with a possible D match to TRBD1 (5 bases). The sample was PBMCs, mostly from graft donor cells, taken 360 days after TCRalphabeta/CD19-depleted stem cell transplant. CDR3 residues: CSANRRTNYGYTF. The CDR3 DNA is TGCAGTGCCAACAGGAGGACTAACTATGGCTACACCTTC.